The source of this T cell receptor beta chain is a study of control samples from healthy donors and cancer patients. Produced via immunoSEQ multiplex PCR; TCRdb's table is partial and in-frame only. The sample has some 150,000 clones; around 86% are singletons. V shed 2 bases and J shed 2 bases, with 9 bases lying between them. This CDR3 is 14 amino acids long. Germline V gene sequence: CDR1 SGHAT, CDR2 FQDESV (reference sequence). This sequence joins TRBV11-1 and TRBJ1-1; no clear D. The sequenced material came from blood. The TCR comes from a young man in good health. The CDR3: CASSLIKTNTEAFF. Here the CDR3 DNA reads TGTGCCAGCAGCTTAATCAAAACTAACACTGAAGCTTTCTTT.